This T cell receptor beta chain was found in a study of CD8+CD57+ T cells in acquired aplastic anemia. The sample holds many counts of this clonotype. Its target is not known. Genomic DNA constituted the template upon which TCR beta VDJ and CDR3 profiling was performed. One entry per CDR3 protein results from TCRdb running MiXCR on the reads. The table lists 55,000 to 60,000 distinct CDR3 sequences, 57% of them singletons, with around 17% in the top ten. The study, taken as a whole, reports: Significant differences in CD8+ Simpson's diversity were not observed between patients and controls.

The patients chosen for sequencing had shown expansion of CD8+CD57+ cells (detected by flow cytometry). The length of the CDR3 is 20 residues. Deletions cut 4 bases from V and 2 bases from J, with 26 bases between. The receptor's source is a human donor with aplastic anemia. The sample consisted of sorted CD4+, CD8+, or CD8+CD57+ T cells (not recorded which) from PBMCs. The rearrangement links TRBV12-3 or TRBV12-4 to TRBJ2-2; the D gene is possibly TRBD1 (6 bases). This chain's CDR3 is CASSSRQVPSRQVNTGELFF. The CDR3 DNA sequence: TGTGCCAGCAGTTCCCGACAGGTTCCCTCGCGACAGGTTAACACCGGGGAGCTGTTTTTT.